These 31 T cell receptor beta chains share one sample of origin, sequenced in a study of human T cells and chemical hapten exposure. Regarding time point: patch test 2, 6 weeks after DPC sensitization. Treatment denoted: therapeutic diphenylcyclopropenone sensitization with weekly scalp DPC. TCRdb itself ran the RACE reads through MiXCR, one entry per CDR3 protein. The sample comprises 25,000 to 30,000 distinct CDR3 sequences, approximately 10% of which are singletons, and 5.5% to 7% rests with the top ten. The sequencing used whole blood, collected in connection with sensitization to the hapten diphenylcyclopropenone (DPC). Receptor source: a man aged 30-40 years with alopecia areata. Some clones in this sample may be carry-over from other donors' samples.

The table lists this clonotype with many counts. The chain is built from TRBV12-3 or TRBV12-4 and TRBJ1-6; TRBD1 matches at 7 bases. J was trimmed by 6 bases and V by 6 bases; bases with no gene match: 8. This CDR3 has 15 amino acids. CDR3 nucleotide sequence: TGTGCCAGCAGCGATACGGGACAGAGTAATTCACCCCTCCACTTT. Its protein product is CASSDTGQSNSPLHF.

CDR3 sequence (DNA): TGTGCCAGCAGCCCCCGGGACACAGCTGAAAAACTGTTTTTT. It codes for CASSPRDTAEKLFF. This chain joins TRBV7-9 and TRBJ1-4; perhaps TRBD1 as D (6 bases). The germline V gene encodes CDR1 SEHNR and CDR2 FQNEAQ (reference sequence). This CDR3 has 14 amino acids. V was clipped by 5 bases and J by 7 bases, with 14 bases between them.

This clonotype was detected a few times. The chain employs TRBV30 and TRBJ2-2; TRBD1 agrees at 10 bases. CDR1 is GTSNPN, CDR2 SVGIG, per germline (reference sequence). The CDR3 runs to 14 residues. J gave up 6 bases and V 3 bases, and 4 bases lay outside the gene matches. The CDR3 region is CAWRRTGGPGELFF. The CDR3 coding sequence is TGTGCCTGGAGGAGGACAGGGGGTCCCGGGGAGCTGTTTTTT.

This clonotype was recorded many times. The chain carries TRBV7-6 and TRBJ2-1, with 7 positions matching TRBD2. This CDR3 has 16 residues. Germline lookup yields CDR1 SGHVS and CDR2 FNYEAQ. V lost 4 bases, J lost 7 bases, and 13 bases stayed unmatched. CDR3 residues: CASSSVAGATKNEQFF. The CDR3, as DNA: TGTGCCAGCAGCTCGGTAGCGGGTGCAACCAAGAATGAGCAGTTCTTC.

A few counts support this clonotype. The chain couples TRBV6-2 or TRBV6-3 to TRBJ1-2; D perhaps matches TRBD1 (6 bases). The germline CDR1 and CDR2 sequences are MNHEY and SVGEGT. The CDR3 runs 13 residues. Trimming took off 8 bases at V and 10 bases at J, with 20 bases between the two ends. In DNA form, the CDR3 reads TGTGCCAGCCAAGGGACACCAAGAAAGGACTACACCTTC. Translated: CASQGTPRKDYTF.

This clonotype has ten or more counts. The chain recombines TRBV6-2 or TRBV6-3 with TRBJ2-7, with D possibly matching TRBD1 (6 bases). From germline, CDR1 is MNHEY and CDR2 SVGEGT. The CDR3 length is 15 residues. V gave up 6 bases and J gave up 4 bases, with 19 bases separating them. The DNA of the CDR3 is TGTGCCAGCAGACAGACCGACAGGATCAGTTACGAGCAGTACTTC. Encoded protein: CASRQTDRISYEQYF.

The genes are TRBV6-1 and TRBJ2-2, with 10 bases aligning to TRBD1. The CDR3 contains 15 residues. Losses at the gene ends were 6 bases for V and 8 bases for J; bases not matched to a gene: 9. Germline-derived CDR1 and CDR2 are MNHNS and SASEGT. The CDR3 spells CASRRQGAPGGELFF. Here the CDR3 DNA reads TGTGCCAGCAGACGACAGGGGGCCCCAGGGGGGGAGCTGTTTTTT.

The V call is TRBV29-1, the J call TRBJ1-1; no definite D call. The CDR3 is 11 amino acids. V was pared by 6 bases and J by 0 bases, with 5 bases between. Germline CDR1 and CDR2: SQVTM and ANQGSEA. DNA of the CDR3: TGCAGCGTGAAGGTGAACACTGAAGCTTTCTTT. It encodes CSVKVNTEAFF.

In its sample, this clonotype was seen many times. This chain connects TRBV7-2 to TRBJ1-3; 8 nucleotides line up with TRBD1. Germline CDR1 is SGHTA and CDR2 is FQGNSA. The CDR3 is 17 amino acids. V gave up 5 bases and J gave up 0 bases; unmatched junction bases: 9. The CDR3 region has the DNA TGTGCCAGCAGCCCACAGGGGGGACACGGCTCTGGAAACACCATATATTTT. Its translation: CASSPQGGHGSGNTIYF.

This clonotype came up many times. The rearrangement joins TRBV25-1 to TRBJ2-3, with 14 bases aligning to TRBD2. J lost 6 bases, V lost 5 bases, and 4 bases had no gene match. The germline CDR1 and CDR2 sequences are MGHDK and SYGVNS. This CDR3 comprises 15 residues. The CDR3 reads CASSRGTSGSDTQYF. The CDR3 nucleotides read TGTGCCAGCAGTCGAGGGACTAGCGGGAGTGATACGCAGTATTTT.

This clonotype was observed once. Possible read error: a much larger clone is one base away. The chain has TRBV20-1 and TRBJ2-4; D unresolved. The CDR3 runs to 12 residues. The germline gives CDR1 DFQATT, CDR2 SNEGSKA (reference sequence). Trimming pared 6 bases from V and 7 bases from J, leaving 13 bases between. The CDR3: CSARYEPNIQYF. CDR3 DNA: TGCAGTGCCAGATACGAACCGAACATTCAGTACTTC.

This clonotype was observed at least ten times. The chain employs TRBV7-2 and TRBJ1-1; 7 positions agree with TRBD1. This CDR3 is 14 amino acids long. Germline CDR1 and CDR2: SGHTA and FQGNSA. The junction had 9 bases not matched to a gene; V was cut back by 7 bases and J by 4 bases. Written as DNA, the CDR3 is TGTGCCAGCAAGTTTAACAGGGGAGGCACTGAAGCTTTCTTT. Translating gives CASKFNRGGTEAFF.

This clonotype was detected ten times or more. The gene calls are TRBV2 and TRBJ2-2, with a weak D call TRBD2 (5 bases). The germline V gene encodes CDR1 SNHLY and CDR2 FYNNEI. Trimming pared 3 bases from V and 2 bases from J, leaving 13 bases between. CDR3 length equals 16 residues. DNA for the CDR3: TGTGCCAGCAGTGAGTGGCCCAGCGGTAACACCGGGGAGCTGTTTTTT. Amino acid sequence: CASSEWPSGNTGELFF.

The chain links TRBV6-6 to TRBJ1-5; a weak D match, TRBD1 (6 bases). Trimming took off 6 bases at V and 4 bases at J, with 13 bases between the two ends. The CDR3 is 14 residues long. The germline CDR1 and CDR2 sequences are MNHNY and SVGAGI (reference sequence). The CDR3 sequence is CASRSTGSNQPQHF. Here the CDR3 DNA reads TGTGCCAGCAGGTCCACAGGGAGTAATCAGCCCCAGCATTTT.

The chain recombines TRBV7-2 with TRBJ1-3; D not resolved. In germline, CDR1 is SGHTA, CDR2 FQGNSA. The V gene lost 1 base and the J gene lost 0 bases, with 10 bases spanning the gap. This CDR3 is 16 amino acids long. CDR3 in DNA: TGTGCCAGCAGCTTAGATAAACTCTTCTCTGGAAACACCATATATTTT. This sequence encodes CASSLDKLFSGNTIYF.

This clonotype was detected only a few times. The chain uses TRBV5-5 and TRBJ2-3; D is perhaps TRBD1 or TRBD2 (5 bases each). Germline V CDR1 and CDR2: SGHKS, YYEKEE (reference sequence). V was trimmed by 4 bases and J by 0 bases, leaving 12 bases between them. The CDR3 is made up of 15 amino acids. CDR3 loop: CASSQPGPSTDTQYF. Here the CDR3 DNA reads TGTGCCAGCAGCCAGCCGGGACCCAGCACAGATACGCAGTATTTT.

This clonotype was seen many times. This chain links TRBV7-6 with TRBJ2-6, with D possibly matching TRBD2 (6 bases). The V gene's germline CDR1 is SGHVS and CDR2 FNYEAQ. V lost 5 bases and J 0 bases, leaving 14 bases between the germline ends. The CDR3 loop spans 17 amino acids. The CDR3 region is CASSGPGLLSGANVLTF. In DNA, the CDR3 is TGTGCCAGCAGCGGTCCGGGACTCCTCTCTGGGGCCAACGTCCTGACTTTC.

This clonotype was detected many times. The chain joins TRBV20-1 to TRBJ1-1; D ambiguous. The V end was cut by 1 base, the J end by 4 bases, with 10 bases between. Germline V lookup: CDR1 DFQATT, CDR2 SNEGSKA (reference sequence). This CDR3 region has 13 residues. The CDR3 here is CSARAKQVTEAFF. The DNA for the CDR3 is TGCAGTGCTAGAGCGAAGCAGGTCACTGAAGCTTTCTTT.

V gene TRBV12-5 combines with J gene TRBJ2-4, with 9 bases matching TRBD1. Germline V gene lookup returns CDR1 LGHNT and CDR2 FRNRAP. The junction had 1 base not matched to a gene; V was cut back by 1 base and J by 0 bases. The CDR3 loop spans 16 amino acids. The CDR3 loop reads CASGLDRGLAKNIQYF. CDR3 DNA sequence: TGTGCTAGTGGTTTGGACAGGGGGCTAGCCAAAAACATTCAGTACTTC.

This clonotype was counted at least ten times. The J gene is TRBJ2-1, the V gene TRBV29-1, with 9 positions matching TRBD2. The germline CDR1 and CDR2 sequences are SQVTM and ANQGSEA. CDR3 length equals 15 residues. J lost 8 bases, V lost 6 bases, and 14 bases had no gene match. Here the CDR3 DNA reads TGCAGCGTCTTCGGGACTAGCTCCGAAAGGGATGAGCAGTTCTTC. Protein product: CSVFGTSSERDEQFF.

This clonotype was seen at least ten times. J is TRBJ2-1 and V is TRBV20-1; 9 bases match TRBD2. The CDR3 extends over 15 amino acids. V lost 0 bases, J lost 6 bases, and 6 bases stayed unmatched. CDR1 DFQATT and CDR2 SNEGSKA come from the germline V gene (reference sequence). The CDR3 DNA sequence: TGCAGTGCTAGAGATCTGGCGGGAGGGAGCAATGAGCAGTTCTTC. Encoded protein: CSARDLAGGSNEQFF.

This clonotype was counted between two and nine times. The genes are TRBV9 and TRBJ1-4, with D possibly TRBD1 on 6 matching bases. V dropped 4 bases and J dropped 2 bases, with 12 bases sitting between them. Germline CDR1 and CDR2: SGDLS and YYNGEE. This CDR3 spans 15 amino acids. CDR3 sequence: CASSPDTGTNEKLFF. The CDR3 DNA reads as TGTGCCAGCAGCCCCGACACAGGGACTAATGAAAAACTGTTTTTT.

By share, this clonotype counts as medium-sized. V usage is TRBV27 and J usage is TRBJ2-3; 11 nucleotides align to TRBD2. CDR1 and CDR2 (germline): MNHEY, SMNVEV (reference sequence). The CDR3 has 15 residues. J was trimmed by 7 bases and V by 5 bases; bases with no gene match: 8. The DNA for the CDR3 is TGTGCCAGCAGTGTAGCGGGAGGGCCTCTAAATACGCAGTATTTT. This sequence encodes CASSVAGGPLNTQYF.

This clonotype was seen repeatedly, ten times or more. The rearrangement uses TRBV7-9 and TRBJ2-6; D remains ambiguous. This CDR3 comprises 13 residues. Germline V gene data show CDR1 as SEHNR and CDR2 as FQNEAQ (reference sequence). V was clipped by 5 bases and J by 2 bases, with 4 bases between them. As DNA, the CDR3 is TGTGCCAGCAGCATCCCTGGGGCCAACGTCCTGACTTTC. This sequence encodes CASSIPGANVLTF. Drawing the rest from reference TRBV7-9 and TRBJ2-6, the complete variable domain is DTGVSQNPRHKITKRGQNVTFRCDPISEHNRLYWYRQTLGQGPEFLTYFQNEAQLEKSRLLSDRFSAERPKGSFSTLEIQRTEQGDSAMYLCASSIPGANVLTFGAGSRLTVL.

The CDR3 nucleotides are TGTGCCAGCAGTGTAGTGCAGGGGTCTGGCACAGATACGCAGTATTTT. Amino acid sequence: CASSVVQGSGTDTQYF. This chain connects TRBV27 to TRBJ2-3; possibly TRBD1 for D (6 bases). Germline V gene sequence: CDR1 MNHEY, CDR2 SMNVEV (reference sequence). There are 16 residues in the CDR3. V gave up 5 bases and J gave up 1 base, with 16 bases separating them.

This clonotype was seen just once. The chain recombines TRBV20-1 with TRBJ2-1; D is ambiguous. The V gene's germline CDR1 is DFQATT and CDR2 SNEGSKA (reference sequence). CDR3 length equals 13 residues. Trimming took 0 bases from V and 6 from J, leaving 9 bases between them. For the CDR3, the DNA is TGCAGTGCTAGAGAGGTCCTTCGCAATGAGCAGTTCTTC. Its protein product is CSAREVLRNEQFF.

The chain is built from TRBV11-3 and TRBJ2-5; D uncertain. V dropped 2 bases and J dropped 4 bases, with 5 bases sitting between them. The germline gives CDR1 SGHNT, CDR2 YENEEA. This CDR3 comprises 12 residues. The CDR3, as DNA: TGTGCCAGCAGCTTACGCGGAGAGACCCAGTACTTC. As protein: CASSLRGETQYF.

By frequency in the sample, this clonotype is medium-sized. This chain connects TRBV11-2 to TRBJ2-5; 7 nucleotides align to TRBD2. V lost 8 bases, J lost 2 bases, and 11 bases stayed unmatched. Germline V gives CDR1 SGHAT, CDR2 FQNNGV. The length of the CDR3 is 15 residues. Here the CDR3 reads CASSEGLAVQETQYF. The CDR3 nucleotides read TGTGCCAGCTCCGAAGGGCTAGCGGTGCAAGAGACCCAGTACTTC.

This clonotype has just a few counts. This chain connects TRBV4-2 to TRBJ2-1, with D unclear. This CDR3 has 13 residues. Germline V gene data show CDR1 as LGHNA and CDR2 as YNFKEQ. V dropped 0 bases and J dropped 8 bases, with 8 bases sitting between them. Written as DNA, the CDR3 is TGTGCCAGCAGCCAAGATCTGGAGTATGAGCAGTTCTTC. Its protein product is CASSQDLEYEQFF.

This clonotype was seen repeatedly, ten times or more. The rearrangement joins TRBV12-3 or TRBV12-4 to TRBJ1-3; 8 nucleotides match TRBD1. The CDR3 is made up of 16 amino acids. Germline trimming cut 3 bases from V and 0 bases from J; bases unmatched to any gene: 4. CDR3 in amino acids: CASSFRDRFSGNTIYF. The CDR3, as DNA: TGTGCCAGCAGTTTCCGGGACAGGTTCTCTGGAAACACCATATATTTT.

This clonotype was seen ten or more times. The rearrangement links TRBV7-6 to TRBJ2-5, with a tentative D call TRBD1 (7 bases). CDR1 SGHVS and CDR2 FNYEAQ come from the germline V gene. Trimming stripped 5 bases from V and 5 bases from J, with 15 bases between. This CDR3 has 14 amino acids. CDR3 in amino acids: CASSPAGGQETQYF. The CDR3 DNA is TGTGCCAGCAGCCCTGCAGGGGGGCAGGAGACCCAGTACTTC. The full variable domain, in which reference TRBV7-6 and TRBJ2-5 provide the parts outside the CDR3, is GAGVSQSPRYKVTKRGQDVALRCDPISGHVSLYWYRQALGQGPEFLTYFNYEAQQDKSGLPNDRFSAERPEGSISTLTIQRTEQRDSAMYRCASSPAGGQETQYFGPGTRLLVL.